A selection of T cell receptor beta chains follows, all from one sample in a study of glioma-infiltrating T cells after dendritic cell vaccination. TCRdb's table, derived via immunoSEQ multiplex PCR, lists solely in-frame clones and lacks some. The sample holds some 73,000 clones, roughly 82% seen once. This material consisted of blood, taken before dendritic cell vaccination. The receptor set was obtained from a human donor with glioblastoma. Both conserved end residues are part of each CDR3. Each record gives: V gene, D gene, J gene, clone size, CDR3 protein, CDR3 DNA. D genes are given only for firm matches. Some rows have no size entry. The others give once, few or many, or a class for an expanded clone.

v_call: TRBV5-1
d_call: TRBD2
j_call: TRBJ2-2
clone_size: .
cdr3_aa: CASGGPPGASGTLDTGELFF
cdr3_nt: TGCGCCAGCGGAGGACCCCCCGGGGCTAGCGGAACCTTGGACACCGGGGAGCTGTTTTTT

v_call: TRBV9
d_call: .
j_call: TRBJ1-1
clone_size: .
cdr3_aa: CASRKRGNTEAFF
cdr3_nt: TGTGCCAGCAGGAAAAGGGGTAACACTGAAGCTTTCTTT

v_call: TRBV14
d_call: TRBD1
j_call: TRBJ2-7
clone_size: .
cdr3_aa: CASSHGQGRVDEQYF
cdr3_nt: TGTGCCAGCAGTCACGGACAGGGGAGGGTTGACGAGCAGTACTTC

v_call: TRBV5-1
d_call: TRBD2
j_call: TRBJ2-5
clone_size: .
cdr3_aa: CASSLASGGREGETQYF
cdr3_nt: TGTGCCAGCAGCTTGGCCAGCGGGGGCAGGGAAGGAGAGACCCAGTACTTC

v_call: TRBV11-2
d_call: .
j_call: TRBJ2-3
clone_size: .
cdr3_aa: CASRFAGADTQYF
cdr3_nt: TGTGCCAGCAGGTTCGCTGGAGCAGATACGCAGTATTTT

v_call: TRBV14
d_call: TRBD1
j_call: TRBJ1-2
clone_size: few
cdr3_aa: CASSPGTENGYTF
cdr3_nt: TGTGCCAGCAGCCCCGGGACAGAGAATGGCTACACCTTC

v_call: TRBV6-6
d_call: .
j_call: TRBJ1-1
clone_size: .
cdr3_aa: CASSYSGQGRVAEAFF
cdr3_nt: TGTGCCAGCAGTTACTCAGGGCAGGGGAGGGTAGCTGAAGCTTTCTTT

v_call: TRBV12-5
d_call: .
j_call: TRBJ1-2
clone_size: .
cdr3_aa: CATTDRFYGYTF
cdr3_nt: TGTGCTACCACGGACAGATTCTATGGCTACACCTTC

v_call: TRBV6-1
d_call: .
j_call: TRBJ1-6
clone_size: .
cdr3_aa: CASRRQLYNSPLHF
cdr3_nt: TGTGCCAGCAGAAGACAGCTCTATAATTCACCCCTCCACTTT

v_call: TRBV30
d_call: TRBD1
j_call: TRBJ2-1
clone_size: .
cdr3_aa: CAWKGGSLQVGEQFF
cdr3_nt: TGTGCCTGGAAAGGGGGCTCGTTACAGGTGGGTGAGCAGTTCTTC

v_call: TRBV19
d_call: TRBD1
j_call: TRBJ1-2
clone_size: .
cdr3_aa: CAIHARGTGSLPTYGYTF
cdr3_nt: TGTGCCATCCACGCCCGCGGGACAGGGTCGCTCCCAACCTATGGCTACACCTTC

v_call: TRBV6-5
d_call: .
j_call: TRBJ1-4
clone_size: .
cdr3_aa: CASRKGLYFEKLFF
cdr3_nt: TGTGCCAGCAGGAAGGGACTGTATTTTGAAAAACTGTTTTTT

v_call: TRBV5-1
d_call: TRBD1
j_call: TRBJ2-7
clone_size: .
cdr3_aa: CASREGQGALYEQYF
cdr3_nt: TGCGCCAGCAGAGAGGGACAGGGGGCTCTCTACGAGCAGTACTTC

v_call: TRBV5-6
d_call: .
j_call: TRBJ2-5
clone_size: .
cdr3_aa: CASSQQETQYF
cdr3_nt: TGTGCCAGCAGCCAACAAGAGACCCAGTACTTC

v_call: TRBV5-4
d_call: TRBD1
j_call: TRBJ1-2
clone_size: .
cdr3_aa: CASSGARQGDYGYTF
cdr3_nt: TGTGCCAGCAGCGGCGCTCGACAGGGAGACTATGGCTACACCTTC

v_call: TRBV2
d_call: TRBD2
j_call: TRBJ2-4
clone_size: once
cdr3_aa: CASRGTSGSDSQYF
cdr3_nt: TGTGCCAGCAGGGGTACTAGCGGGAGTGACTCTCAGTACTTC

v_call: TRBV5-1
d_call: TRBD2
j_call: TRBJ2-5
clone_size: .
cdr3_aa: CASSLAEGLAGRETQYF
cdr3_nt: TGCGCCAGCAGCTTGGCCGAGGGACTAGCGGGTCGTGAGACCCAGTACTTC

v_call: TRBV5-4
d_call: .
j_call: TRBJ1-6
clone_size: .
cdr3_aa: CASSSAGANSPLHF
cdr3_nt: TGTGCCAGCAGCTCGGCAGGGGCTAATTCACCCCTCCACTTT

v_call: TRBV30
d_call: .
j_call: TRBJ2-1
clone_size: .
cdr3_aa: CAWSAGVAGEQFF
cdr3_nt: TGTGCCTGGAGTGCAGGGGTTGCGGGTGAGCAGTTCTTC

v_call: TRBV5-6
d_call: .
j_call: TRBJ2-1
clone_size: .
cdr3_aa: CASSLAGPYNEQFF
cdr3_nt: TGTGCCAGCAGCTTAGCGGGCCCCTACAATGAGCAGTTCTTC

v_call: TRBV18
d_call: .
j_call: TRBJ1-1
clone_size: .
cdr3_aa: CASSPPTTGGLEAFF
cdr3_nt: TGTGCCAGCTCACCACCGACTACCGGAGGCCTTGAAGCTTTCTTT

v_call: TRBV28
d_call: .
j_call: TRBJ1-2
clone_size: .
cdr3_aa: CASSPPGGEFYGYTF
cdr3_nt: TGTGCCAGCAGTCCCCCGGGGGGAGAGTTCTATGGCTACACCTTC

v_call: TRBV2
d_call: TRBD1
j_call: TRBJ2-7
clone_size: .
cdr3_aa: CATYRDRANEQYF
cdr3_nt: TGTGCCACCTACCGGGACAGGGCCAACGAGCAGTACTTC

v_call: TRBV7-2
d_call: .
j_call: TRBJ1-1
clone_size: .
cdr3_aa: CASRKRGGTEAFF
cdr3_nt: TGTGCCAGCCGTAAAAGGGGGGGTACTGAAGCTTTCTTT

v_call: TRBV19
d_call: TRBD1
j_call: TRBJ2-5
clone_size: .
cdr3_aa: CASSIGDRGAQETQYF
cdr3_nt: TGTGCCAGTAGTATAGGGGACAGGGGAGCTCAAGAGACCCAGTACTTC

v_call: TRBV7-9
d_call: TRBD1
j_call: TRBJ2-5
clone_size: .
cdr3_aa: CASSLGDRGVQETQYF
cdr3_nt: TGTGCCAGCAGCTTAGGGGACAGGGGGGTCCAAGAGACCCAGTACTTC

v_call: TRBV6-5
d_call: TRBD2
j_call: TRBJ2-3
clone_size: .
cdr3_aa: CASSRGGDTQYF
cdr3_nt: TGTGCCAGCAGCCGGGGGGGTGATACGCAGTATTTT